Listed here are 27 T cell receptor beta chains from one sample, sequenced in a study of OX40 agonist ivuxolimab in advanced cancers. This table comes from immunoSEQ multiplex PCR, and its TCRdb copy is limited to in-frame clones, with some not included. The sample lists around 77,000 clones; over 75% were seen once. The source material was CD4+ or CD8+ T cells sorted from blood, sampled in a trial of the OX40 agonist ivuxolimab. The receptors here all came from an adult with an advanced solid tumor such as melanoma, head and neck, liver or kidney cancer.

In its sample, this clone was seen a few times. The CDR3 coding sequence is TGTGCCAGCAGCTTGTATGCGTCGGTCACTGAAGCTTTCTTT. Its protein is CASSLYASVTEAFF. The chain has TRBV5-5 and TRBJ1-1; D remains unclear. Germline CDR1 reads SGHKS; CDR2 reads YYEKEE (reference sequence). The CDR3 loop spans 14 amino acids. V lost 1 base, J lost 4 bases, and 11 bases lay in between.

V is TRBV18 and J is TRBJ2-7; weak D call: TRBD1 (7 bases). Germline CDR1 KGHSH, CDR2 LQKENI. The CDR3 sequence is 14 residues long. V gave up 5 bases and J gave up 2 bases, with 13 bases separating them. CDR3 region: CASSGGGSTYEQYF. DNA for the CDR3: TGTGCCAGCTCAGGAGGGGGCAGCACCTACGAGCAGTACTTC.

The chain carries TRBV7-2 and TRBJ1-6; maybe TRBD1 (6 bases). The V and J ends lost 7 bases and 5 bases respectively, with 18 bases between them. Germline CDR1 is SGHTA and CDR2 is FQGNSA. This CDR3 contains 16 residues. DNA of the CDR3: TGTGCCAGCACCCAAAGAGGGACACCCGATAATTCACCCCTCCACTTT. This gives the protein CASTQRGTPDNSPLHF.

V usage is TRBV5-1 and J usage is TRBJ1-2; D perhaps matches TRBD1 (6 bases). Trimming pared 5 bases from V and 2 bases from J, leaving 16 bases between. Germline assignment: CDR1 SGHRS and CDR2 YFSETQ. The CDR3 is 15 residues long. The CDR3 loop reads CASRSLTGYNYGYTF. CDR3 nucleotide sequence: TGCGCCAGCAGGTCCCTGACAGGCTACAACTATGGCTACACCTTC.

The chain carries TRBV18 and TRBJ2-1; TRBD2 aligns across 11 bases. V trimming: 3 bases; J trimming: 9 bases; junction bases outside the gene matches: 10. CDR1 is KGHSH, CDR2 LQKENI, per germline. This CDR3 has 16 residues. The CDR3 spells CASSPVAGGPAIEQFF. The CDR3 region has the DNA TGTGCCAGCTCACCGGTAGCGGGGGGGCCTGCGATTGAGCAGTTCTTC.

The chain employs TRBV2 and TRBJ2-1, with 7 bases matching TRBD2. The CDR3 length is 14 residues. With V trimmed by 6 bases and J by 0 bases, 2 bases remained unmatched. Germline V CDR1 and CDR2: SNHLY, FYNNEI. CDR3 protein: CASRSGDSYNEQFF. For the CDR3, the DNA is TGTGCCAGCAGAAGCGGGGACTCCTACAATGAGCAGTTCTTC.

In DNA form, the CDR3 reads TGTGCCAGCCGCCAGGGGGAGACCCAGTACTTC. It is translated as CASRQGETQYF. This chain connects TRBV6-1 to TRBJ2-5; possible D gene TRBD1, 6 bases. CDR3 length equals 11 residues. Germline V gene sequence: CDR1 MNHNS, CDR2 SASEGT. Trimming shortened V by 8 bases and J by 5 bases, and 9 bases separated the two germline ends.

The chain couples TRBV7-2 to TRBJ1-2; D might be TRBD1 (5 bases). The CDR3 consists of 16 residues. Germline V gene sequence: CDR1 SGHTA, CDR2 FQGNSA. V dropped 2 bases and J dropped 3 bases, with 16 bases sitting between them. CDR3 in DNA: TGTGCCAGCAGCTTAATGGTAACGGGAGGGGACTATGGCTACACCTTC. It translates to CASSLMVTGGDYGYTF.

The V gene is TRBV29-1, the J gene TRBJ1-5; 10 positions agree with TRBD1. CDR1 and CDR2 (germline): SQVTM, ANQGSEA. The CDR3 runs to 13 residues. J gave up 5 bases and V 6 bases, and 4 bases lay outside the gene matches. The CDR3 DNA sequence: TGCAGCGTGGGACAGGGGAATCATCAGCCCCAGCATTTT. As protein: CSVGQGNHQPQHF.

The chain couples TRBV20-1 to TRBJ2-4; no definite D call. The CDR3 is made up of 11 amino acids. Germline V gene sequence: CDR1 DFQATT, CDR2 SNEGSKA (reference sequence). The V and J ends lost 6 bases and 7 bases respectively, with 10 bases between them. The CDR3 DNA follows: TGCAGTGCAATACAAGAGAACATTCAGTACTTC. It codes for CSAIQENIQYF.

The chain joins TRBV7-2 to TRBJ2-1, with TRBD2 matching 7 bases. The trim removed 3 bases at V and 6 bases at J, leaving 5 bases unmatched. CDR3 length: 14 amino acids. Per germline, CDR1 SGHTA and CDR2 FQGNSA. The CDR3 region is CASSFARESNEQFF. The CDR3 bases are TGTGCCAGCAGCTTTGCGCGGGAGTCCAATGAGCAGTTCTTC.

CDR3 region: CASSPPRRDTQYF. In nucleotides, the CDR3 is TGTGCCAGCAGCCCGCCCCGGCGAGATACGCAGTATTTT. The gene calls are TRBV5-4 and TRBJ2-3; D is undetermined. CDR3 size: 13 residues. The germline V and J ends were trimmed by 4 bases and 5 bases, with 11 bases remaining between them. Germline CDR1 and CDR2: SGHNT and YYREEE (reference sequence). The full variable domain, with the rest looked up from reference TRBV5-4 and TRBJ2-3, is ETGVTQSPTHLIKTRGQQVTLRCSSQSGHNTVSWYQQALGQGPQFIFQYYREEENGRGNFPPRFSGLQFPNYSSELNVNALELDDSALYLCASSPPRRDTQYFGPGTRLTVL.

J is TRBJ2-3 and V is TRBV7-9; 12 bases fit TRBD2. The CDR3 is 15 amino acids. From germline, CDR1 is SEHNR and CDR2 FQNEAQ (reference sequence). With V trimmed by 5 bases and J by 1 base, 1 base remained unmatched. The CDR3 bases are TGTGCCAGCAGCCGGACTAGCGGGGGCACAGATACGCAGTATTTT. Translated, it gives CASSRTSGGTDTQYF. Drawing the rest from reference TRBV7-9 and TRBJ2-3, the complete variable domain is DTGVSQNPRHKITKRGQNVTFRCDPISEHNRLYWYRQTLGQGPEFLTYFQNEAQLEKSRLLSDRFSAERPKGSFSTLEIQRTEQGDSAMYLCASSRTSGGTDTQYFGPGTRLTVL.

The rearrangement links TRBV7-6 to TRBJ2-5; a weak D match, TRBD2 (7 bases). V dropped 7 bases and J dropped 9 bases, with 18 bases sitting between them. This CDR3 has 13 residues. Germline V gene sequence: CDR1 SGHVS, CDR2 FNYEAQ. The CDR3 protein is CASKTIGGLAQYF. CDR3 DNA sequence: TGTGCCAGCAAAACCATCGGGGGGCTGGCCCAGTACTTC. Full variable domain (rest looked up from reference TRBV7-6 and TRBJ2-5): GAGVSQSPRYKVTKRGQDVALRCDPISGHVSLYWYRQALGQGPEFLTYFNYEAQQDKSGLPNDRFSAERPEGSISTLTIQRTEQRDSAMYRCASKTIGGLAQYFGPGTRLLVL.

This clone was detected once. V usage is TRBV21-1 and J usage is TRBJ2-7; the D call in the table, TRBD2, was not verified against the DNA. TRBV21-1 counts as a pseudogene. The CDR3 covers 12 residues. CDR3 amino acids: CASGGAGYEQYF. In DNA, the CDR3 is TGTGCCAGCGGGGGGGCAGGCTACGAGCAGTACTTC.

Written as DNA, the CDR3 is TGTGCCAGCAGCTTATATGAATCGGGCCTTACACCCCTCCACTTT. Its protein is CASSLYESGLTPLHF. The chain carries TRBV7-2 and TRBJ1-6, with D uncertain. Trimming cost V 2 bases and J 11 bases, with 16 bases left between them. Germline lookup yields CDR1 SGHTA and CDR2 FQGNSA. CDR3 length equals 15 residues.

A single count supports this clone. The chain carries TRBV7-2 and TRBJ1-3; D not resolved. The V and J ends lost 3 bases and 4 bases respectively, with 13 bases between them. There are 15 residues in the CDR3. In germline, CDR1 is SGHTA, CDR2 FQGNSA. The CDR3 DNA reads as TGTGCCAGCAGCTTTGGACGGAGTTTCGGAAACACCATATATTTT. It codes for CASSFGRSFGNTIYF. Supplemented by reference TRBV7-2 and TRBJ1-3, the full variable domain reads GAGVSQSPSNKVTEKGKDVELRCDPISGHTALYWYRQSLGQGLEFLIYFQGNSAPDKSGLPSDRFSAERTGGSVSTLTIQRTQQEDSAVYLCASSFGRSFGNTIYFGEGSWLTVV.

The V call is TRBV14, the J call TRBJ1-3; weak D call: TRBD1 (6 bases). The V gene lost 4 bases and the J gene lost 0 bases, with 19 bases spanning the gap. CDR1 SGHDN and CDR2 FVKESK come from the germline V gene. The CDR3 is made up of 18 amino acids. CDR3 DNA sequence: TGTGCCAGCAGCCTTCGCCGCGGCGGGGGGCCCTCTGGAAACACCATATATTTT. Amino acids: CASSLRRGGGPSGNTIYF. The full variable domain, its missing parts supplied by reference TRBV14 and TRBJ1-3, is EAGVTQFPSHSVIEKGQTVTLRCDPISGHDNLYWYRRVMGKEIKFLLHFVKESKQDESGMPNNRFLAERTGGTYSTLKVQPAELEDSGVYFCASSLRRGGGPSGNTIYFGEGSWLTVV.

This clone was detected only a few times. The chain uses TRBV18 and TRBJ1-2, with 12 bases that match TRBD1. The length of the CDR3 is 15 residues. Trimming took 5 bases from V and 2 from J; bases not matched to a gene: 3. Per germline, CDR1 KGHSH and CDR2 LQKENI. Here the CDR3 reads CASSSGQGANYGYTF. DNA of the CDR3: TGTGCCAGCTCATCGGGACAGGGGGCAAACTATGGCTACACCTTC.

This chain uses TRBV5-7 with TRBJ1-2; perhaps TRBD1 as D (6 bases). TRBV5-7 is an ORF for which the function is uncertain. Trimming removed 4 bases at V and 4 bases at J, with 17 bases between. This CDR3 has 15 amino acids. The DNA of the CDR3 is TGTGCCAGCAGCCAGAGCAGGGGAAGACTCTATGGCTACACCTTC. Protein: CASSQSRGRLYGYTF.

The V and J genes are TRBV7-9 and TRBJ2-5; no clear D gene. The germline gives CDR1 SEHNR, CDR2 FQNEAQ (reference sequence). V was shortened by 0 bases and J by 1 base, with 6 bases between the two germline ends. This CDR3 has 14 residues. Here the CDR3 reads CASSLARSQETQYF. CDR3 DNA sequence: TGTGCCAGCAGCTTAGCACGTAGCCAAGAGACCCAGTACTTC. Using reference TRBV7-9 and TRBJ2-5 for the parts outside the CDR3, the full variable domain is DTGVSQNPRHKITKRGQNVTFRCDPISEHNRLYWYRQTLGQGPEFLTYFQNEAQLEKSRLLSDRFSAERPKGSFSTLEIQRTEQGDSAMYLCASSLARSQETQYFGPGTRLLVL.

The rearrangement uses TRBV7-3 and TRBJ2-1, with D tentatively TRBD2 (5 bases). The CDR3 contains 15 residues. With 6 bases removed from V and 0 bases from J, the gap between germline ends came to 12 bases. Germline V gene data show CDR1 as SGHTA and CDR2 as FQGTGA. CDR3 sequence: CASSRTSVSYNEQFF. DNA for the CDR3: TGTGCCAGCAGTCGTACTAGTGTCTCCTACAATGAGCAGTTCTTC.

The CDR3 loop reads CASMLPGGRADTQYF. The CDR3 DNA is TGTGCCAGCATGCTACCGGGAGGCCGGGCAGATACGCAGTATTTT. The genes are TRBV2 and TRBJ2-3, with 7 bases lining up with TRBD2. The CDR3 spans 15 residues. The V and J ends lost 7 bases and 4 bases, in that order; junction bases with no gene match: 11. The germline gives CDR1 SNHLY, CDR2 FYNNEI. The full variable domain, in which reference TRBV2 and TRBJ2-3 provide the parts outside the CDR3, is EPEVTQTPSHQVTQMGQEVILRCVPISNHLYFYWYRQILGQKVEFLVSFYNNEISEKSEIFDDQFSVERPDGSNFTLKIRSTKLEDSAMYFCASMLPGGRADTQYFGPGTRLTVL.

The V call is TRBV6-5, the J call TRBJ1-6; D remains ambiguous. This CDR3 is 13 amino acids long. CDR1 and CDR2 (germline): MNHEY, SVGAGI. V was shortened by 6 bases and J by 7 bases, with 10 bases between the two germline ends. Written as DNA, the CDR3 is TGTGCCAGCAGGGGCAGTGCGAATTCACCCCTCCACTTT. It codes for CASRGSANSPLHF.

The J gene is TRBJ1-1, the V gene TRBV6-1; D remains ambiguous. The CDR3 sequence is 14 residues long. Trimming removed 1 base at V and 5 bases at J, with 11 bases between. The germline V gene encodes CDR1 MNHNS and CDR2 SASEGT. CDR3 protein: CASSEGRGRTEAFF. The CDR3 nucleotides are TGTGCCAGCAGTGAAGGTCGGGGTCGTACTGAAGCTTTCTTT.

The V gene is TRBV7-2, the J gene TRBJ1-5; D not resolved. From germline, CDR1 is SGHTA and CDR2 FQGNSA. This CDR3 is 14 amino acids long. V gave up 5 bases and J gave up 0 bases, with 8 bases separating them. The DNA for the CDR3 is TGTGCCAGCAGCCCTCAGAATAGCAATCAGCCCCAGCATTTT. This sequence encodes CASSPQNSNQPQHF.

V usage is TRBV2 and J usage is TRBJ2-5; 8 bases are shared with TRBD1. The CDR3 spans 15 residues. Germline V CDR1 and CDR2: SNHLY, FYNNEI. V trimming: 6 bases; J trimming: 4 bases; junction bases outside the gene matches: 10. The CDR3 DNA follows: TGTGCCAGCAGAAGTGACAGGGGAGGTAGAGAGACCCAGTACTTC. Its translation: CASRSDRGGRETQYF. The full variable domain, with the rest looked up from reference TRBV2 and TRBJ2-5, is EPEVTQTPSHQVTQMGQEVILRCVPISNHLYFYWYRQILGQKVEFLVSFYNNEISEKSEIFDDQFSVERPDGSNFTLKIRSTKLEDSAMYFCASRSDRGGRETQYFGPGTRLLVL.